The rows below give T cell receptor beta chains drawn from one sample of a study of blood T cell repertoires in COVID-19. Only in-frame clones appear in the TCRdb table, and some are missing; sequencing was by immunoSEQ multiplex PCR. The data show 150,000 to 200,000 clones, with roughly 80% seen just once and approximately 2.5% held by the top ten. The sample taken for sequencing was peripheral blood. These TCRs come from a human donor with acute or convalescent COVID-19. The donor label of this sample is uncertain. Both conserved end residues are part of each CDR3. A D gene is named only where the DNA matches it firmly. Size is stated for part of the rows, as once, few or many counts, or as a class when the clone is expanded.

TRBJ1-2 | 14 | . | TRBV6-5 | . | CASSLGGGNYGYTF | TGTGCCAGCAGTCTCGGGGGGGGAAACTATGGCTACACCTTC
TRBJ2-2 | 16 | . | TRBV7-7 | TRBD2 | CASSWATSGIGGELFF | TGTGCCAGCAGCTGGGCGACTAGCGGGATAGGCGGGGAGCTGTTTTTT
TRBJ2-3 | 11 | . | TRBV5-1 | . | CASSEADTQYF | TGCGCCAGCAGCGAGGCAGATACGCAGTATTTT
TRBJ2-1 | 16 | once | TRBV10-1 | TRBD2 | CASSEFDRTSRDEQFF | TGCGCCAGCAGTGAGTTTGACAGGACTAGCCGGGATGAGCAGTTCTTC
TRBJ1-3 | 15 | once | TRBV29-1 | . | CSVQNGGRYGNTIYF | TGCAGCGTTCAAAACGGGGGGCGTTATGGAAACACCATATATTTT
TRBJ1-1 | 14 | . | TRBV6-5 | TRBD1 | CASVPRGLNTEAFF | TGTGCCAGCGTCCCCAGGGGGTTGAACACTGAAGCTTTCTTT
TRBJ2-2 | 15 | . | TRBV5-4 | TRBD1 | CASSRLDRDTGELFF | TGTGCCAGCAGCCGCCTGGACAGGGACACCGGGGAGCTGTTTTTT
TRBJ2-3 | 15 | . | TRBV19 | . | CASMGGLLGTDTQYF | TGTGCCAGTATGGGGGGTCTGCTTGGGACAGATACGCAGTATTTT
TRBJ2-7 | 14 | . | TRBV23-1 | . | CASSQGALINEQYF | TGCGCCAGCAGTCAAGGGGCTCTTATCAACGAGCAGTACTTC
TRBJ2-1 | 14 | . | TRBV18 | . | CASSPPEGHNEQFF | TGTGCCAGCTCACCACCGGAGGGGCACAATGAGCAGTTCTTC
TRBJ2-7 | 15 | . | TRBV14 | TRBD1 | CASSSRQGSAYEQYF | TGTGCCAGCAGCTCGCGACAGGGAAGCGCCTACGAGCAGTACTTC
TRBJ2-3 | 16 | few | TRBV7-3 | TRBD2 | CASSPEGGRAGDTQYF | TGTGCCAGCTCCCCGGAGGGCGGGAGGGCCGGAGATACGCAGTATTTT
TRBJ1-6 | 12 | . | TRBV27 | . | CASSSFNSPLHF | TGTGCCAGCAGTTCTTTTAATTCACCCCTCCACTTT
TRBJ1-5 | 12 | . | TRBV5-8 | . | CASSLVDQPQHF | TGTGCCAGCAGCTTGGTAGATCAGCCCCAGCATTTT
TRBJ2-5 | 14 | . | TRBV19 | . | CASSIDIGAETQYF | TGTGCCAGTAGTATAGATATTGGGGCGGAGACCCAGTACTTC
TRBJ2-3 | 14 | once | TRBV2 | . | CASSGRGAGDTQYF | TGTGCCAGCAGTGGACGGGGGGCGGGGGATACGCAGTATTTT
TRBJ2-7 | 15 | few | TRBV7-6 | . | CASSLEEGSFHEQYF | TGTGCCAGCAGCTTAGAAGAGGGCAGCTTCCACGAGCAGTACTTC
TRBJ2-2 | 15 | few | TRBV5-1 | TRBD1 | CASRGTGADTGELFF | TGCGCCAGCAGAGGAACAGGGGCGGACACCGGGGAGCTGTTTTTT
TRBJ2-7 | 14 | few | TRBV5-6 | TRBD2 | CASTERGSSYEQYF | TGTGCCAGCACCGAGCGGGGGAGCTCCTACGAGCAGTACTTC
TRBJ2-3 | 16 | . | TRBV2 | TRBD1 | CASTNGDRSRTHTQYF | TGTGCCAGCACCAACGGGGACAGGTCTAGGACACATACGCAGTATTTT
TRBJ1-6 | 13 | . | TRBV12-3/TRBV12-4 | . | CASSLTSEMPLHF | TGTGCCAGCAGTTTGACATCCGAGATGCCCCTCCACTTT
TRBJ2-2 | 13 | . | TRBV27 | . | CPSSPYATGELFF | TGTCCCAGCAGCCCATACGCGACCGGGGAGCTGTTTTTT
TRBJ1-1 | 14 | . | TRBV6-4 | . | CASSESRMNTEAFF | TGTGCCAGCAGTGAGTCCAGAATGAACACTGAAGCTTTCTTT
TRBJ2-3 | 15 | . | TRBV5-1 | TRBD2 | CASELTSGDTDTQYF | TGCGCCAGTGAGCTGACTAGCGGGGACACAGATACGCAGTATTTT
TRBJ1-6 | 15 | . | TRBV25-1 | . | CASMGSAGSDSPLHF | TGTGCCAGCATGGGGTCGGCGGGAAGTGATTCACCCCTCCACTTT
TRBJ1-5 | 14 | . | TRBV6-6 | TRBD1 | CASSMDRRNQPQHF | TGTGCCAGCAGTATGGACAGGAGAAATCAGCCCCAGCATTTT
TRBJ2-2 | 18 | few | TRBV27 | . | CASSPPGTTVLNTGELFF | TGTGCCAGCAGCCCGCCGGGAACAACGGTATTAAACACCGGGGAGCTGTTTTTT
TRBJ2-2 | 16 | . | TRBV7-3 | . | CASSPPSGTHTGELFF | TGTGCCAGCAGCCCACCAAGCGGGACACACACCGGGGAGCTGTTTTTT
TRBJ2-3 | 16 | . | TRBV10-1 | TRBD1 | CASSPSTGGGTDTQYF | TGCGCCAGCAGTCCCTCGACAGGGGGGGGTACAGATACGCAGTATTTT
TRBJ1-6 | 17 | . | TRBV5-1 | TRBD1 | CASSLEQGTSYNSPLHF | TGCGCCAGCAGCTTGGAACAGGGGACCTCCTATAATTCACCCCTCCACTTT
TRBJ1-3 | 18 | few | TRBV27 | . | CASSSFRSSVNPGNTIYF | TGTGCCAGCAGTTCTTTCCGTTCGTCCGTTAATCCTGGAAACACCATATATTTT
TRBJ1-6 | 15 | . | TRBV5-1 | . | CASTPGGGYNSPLHF | TGCGCCAGCACCCCTGGGGGGGGGTACAATTCACCCCTCCACTTT
TRBJ2-2 | 15 | . | TRBV5-1 | TRBD1 | CASSQTGANTGELFF | TGCGCCAGCAGCCAGACAGGGGCGAACACCGGGGAGCTGTTTTTT
TRBJ1-1 | 14 | . | TRBV5-1 | . | CASSQNRERTEAFF | TGCGCCAGCAGCCAAAACAGGGAAAGGACTGAAGCTTTCTTT
TRBJ1-1 | 14 | . | TRBV28 | TRBD1 | CASSRGQGAIEAFF | TGTGCCAGCTCAAGGGGACAGGGGGCTATTGAAGCTTTCTTT
TRBJ1-5 | 12 | . | TRBV19 | . | CASSIQDGAQHF | TGTGCCAGTAGTATACAGGACGGGGCCCAGCATTTT
TRBJ2-7 | 13 | few | TRBV29-1 | TRBD1 | CSVEPSGGGEQYF | TGCAGCGTTGAACCCTCAGGGGGCGGCGAGCAGTACTTC
TRBJ2-1 | 16 | . | TRBV2 | TRBD2 | CASSEELAGLGNEQFF | TGTGCCAGCAGTGAGGAGCTAGCGGGCCTTGGCAATGAGCAGTTCTTC
TRBJ2-2 | 15 | . | TRBV7-3 | TRBD1 | CASRRQGANTGELFF | TGTGCCAGCAGGAGGCAGGGGGCGAACACCGGGGAGCTGTTTTTT
TRBJ1-4 | 14 | . | TRBV9 | . | CASSVEPDGEKLFF | TGTGCCAGCAGCGTAGAACCTGACGGGGAAAAACTGTTTTTT
TRBJ1-2 | 15 | . | TRBV6-1 | TRBD1 | CASSEVRQGRYGYTF | TGTGCCAGCAGTGAAGTTCGACAGGGCCGCTATGGCTACACCTTC
TRBJ1-6 | 13 | . | TRBV29-1 | TRBD1 | CSVIEGAYSPLHF | TGCAGCGTTATAGAGGGGGCATATTCACCCCTCCACTTT
TRBJ2-2 | 14 | . | TRBV9 | . | CASSQRGNTGELFF | TGTGCCAGCAGTCAACGGGGGAACACCGGGGAGCTGTTTTTT
TRBJ1-3 | 14 | . | TRBV27 | . | CASSPTGSGNTIYF | TGTGCCAGCAGTCCCACAGGGTCCGGAAACACCATATATTTT
TRBJ1-2 | 14 | . | TRBV7-2 | . | CASSPVGGGYGYTF | TGTGCCAGCAGCCCAGTGGGGGGAGGCTATGGCTACACCTTC
TRBJ2-1 | 15 | . | TRBV27 | . | CASSRWSQGGNEQFF | TGTGCCAGCAGTCGGTGGTCCCAAGGGGGAAATGAGCAGTTCTTC
TRBJ1-2 | 13 | . | TRBV5-1 | . | CASRPGMNYGYTF | TGCGCCAGCAGACCAGGGATGAACTATGGCTACACCTTC
TRBJ2-5 | 11 | . | TRBV12-5 | . | CASGPEETQYF | TGTGCTAGTGGTCCTGAAGAGACCCAGTACTTC
TRBJ1-5 | 15 | . | TRBV5-1 | . | CASSFTGSGNQPQHF | TGCGCCAGCAGCTTTACAGGGTCCGGCAATCAGCCCCAGCATTTT
TRBJ2-1 | 16 | once | TRBV18 | TRBD2 | CASSPLRGGEGDEQFF | TGTGCCAGCTCACCCTTACGGGGGGGCGAGGGGGATGAGCAGTTCTTC
TRBJ1-4 | 14 | . | TRBV2 | . | CASTGAGAGEKLFF | TGTGCCAGCACTGGAGCAGGGGCCGGTGAAAAACTGTTTTTT
TRBJ2-7 | 14 | . | TRBV6-5 | TRBD2 | CASRGTSGSDEQYF | TGTGCCAGCAGGGGGACTAGCGGGAGCGACGAGCAGTACTTC
TRBJ1-2 | 14 | . | TRBV18 | . | CASSPAQGLYGYTF | TGTGCCAGCTCACCAGCCCAGGGTCTCTATGGCTACACCTTC
TRBJ1-4 | 16 | . | TRBV9 | TRBD1 | CASSVNTGAPNEKLFF | TGTGCCAGCAGCGTAAACACAGGGGCGCCTAATGAAAAACTGTTTTTT
TRBJ2-5 | 15 | . | TRBV9 | TRBD2 | CASSVGGGGGETQYF | TGTGCCAGCAGCGTAGGCGGGGGGGGCGGGGAGACCCAGTACTTC
TRBJ2-3 | 16 | . | TRBV7-9 | TRBD2 | CASSSGTSGGTDTQYF | TGTGCCAGCAGCTCCGGGACTAGCGGGGGGACAGATACGCAGTATTTT
TRBJ2-1 | 16 | . | TRBV5-4 | TRBD1 | CASSKGGQGTGNEQFF | TGTGCCAGCAGCAAGGGCGGACAGGGCACGGGGAATGAGCAGTTCTTC